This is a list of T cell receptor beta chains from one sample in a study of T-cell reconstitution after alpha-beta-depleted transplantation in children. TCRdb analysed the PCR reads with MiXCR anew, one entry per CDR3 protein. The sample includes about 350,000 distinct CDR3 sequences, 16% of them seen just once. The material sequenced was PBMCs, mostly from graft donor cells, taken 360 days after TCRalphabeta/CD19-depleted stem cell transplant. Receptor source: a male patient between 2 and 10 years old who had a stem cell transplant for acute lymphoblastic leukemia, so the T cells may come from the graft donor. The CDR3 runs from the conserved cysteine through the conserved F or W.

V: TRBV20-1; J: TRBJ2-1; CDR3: CSASSGLAVDEQFF
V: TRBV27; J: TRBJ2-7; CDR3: CASSTTFIPLYEQYF
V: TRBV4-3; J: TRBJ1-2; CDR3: CASSQLGQDYGYTF
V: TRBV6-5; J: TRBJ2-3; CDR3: CASSYGGGPGDTQYF
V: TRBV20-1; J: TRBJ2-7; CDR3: CSARDQGQQPYEQYF
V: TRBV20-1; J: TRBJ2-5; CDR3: CSGSSLGGSRETQYF
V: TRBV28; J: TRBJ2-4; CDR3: CASSFAEGGSAKNIQYF
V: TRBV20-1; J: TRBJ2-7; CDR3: CSALNLYEQYF
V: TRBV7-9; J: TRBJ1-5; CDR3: CASSFNGVNQPQHF
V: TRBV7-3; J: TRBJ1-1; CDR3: CASSLIPVMNTEAFF
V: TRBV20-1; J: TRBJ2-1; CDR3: CSARGAGGPIPYNEQFF
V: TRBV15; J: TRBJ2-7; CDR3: CATSRILGTSGTYEQYF
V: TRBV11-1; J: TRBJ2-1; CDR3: CASSYLTSGRTLSYNEQFF
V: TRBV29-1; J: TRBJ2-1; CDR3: CSVELGSGRLRSEQFF